The sample holds many counts of the clone carrying this TCR beta chain. Both iRepertoire HTBI primers and Arm-PCR of CDR3 regions were used to build the TCR beta libraries. MiXCR was run by TCRdb on the multiplex PCR reads, yielding one entry per CDR3 protein. The table has about 540,000 distinct CDR3 sequences, about 13% seen once. The time point was: newly diagnosed GD, antithyroid drugs for less than 3 months. The TCR library was prepared using RNA isolated from PBMCs. Patients with Graves' disease were diagnosed by American Thyroid Association guidelines. One endocrinology department in Xi'an, China, was where patients came from. CDR3 length equals 15 residues. CDR1 MNHNS and CDR2 SASEGT come from the germline V gene. Losses at the gene ends were 6 bases for V and 4 bases for J; bases not matched to a gene: 10. These data come from a study of regulatory T cells in long-lasting Graves disease. The sample was also reused in another study, on T cells in Graves' hyperthyroidism and ophthalmopathy. As that study records: Among thyroid clonotypes expanded above 0.001, most also appeared in blood.

The chain is built from TRBV6-1 and TRBJ1-2; 8 nucleotides agree with TRBD1. The source material was peripheral blood mononuclear cells (PBMCs), sampled at new diagnosis, from a patient treated with antithyroid drugs. The source is a man aged 25 to 40 with Graves disease. The CDR3 DNA sequence: TGTGCCAGCAGAATTACCCAGGGGGCCAGCTATGGCTACACCTTC. It specifies CASRITQGASYGYTF.